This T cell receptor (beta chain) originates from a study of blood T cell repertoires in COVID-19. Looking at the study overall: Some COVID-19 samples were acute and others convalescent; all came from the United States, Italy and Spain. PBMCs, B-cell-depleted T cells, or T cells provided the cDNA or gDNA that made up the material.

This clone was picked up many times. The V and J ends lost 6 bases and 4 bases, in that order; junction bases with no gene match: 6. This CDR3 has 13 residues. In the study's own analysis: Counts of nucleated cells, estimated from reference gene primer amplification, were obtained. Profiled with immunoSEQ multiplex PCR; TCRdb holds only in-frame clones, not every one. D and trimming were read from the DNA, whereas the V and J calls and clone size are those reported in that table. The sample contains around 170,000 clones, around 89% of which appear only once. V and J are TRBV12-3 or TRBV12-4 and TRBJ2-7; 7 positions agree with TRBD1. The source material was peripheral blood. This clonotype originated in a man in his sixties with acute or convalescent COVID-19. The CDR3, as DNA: TGTGCCAGCAGCACCCGACAGGGATACGAGCAGTACTTC. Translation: CASSTRQGYEQYF.